This is a list of T cell receptor beta chains from one sample in a study of cytomegalovirus exposure and HLA in healthy donors. This table comes from immunoSEQ multiplex PCR, and its TCRdb copy is limited to in-frame clones, with some not included. The repertoire holds about 160,000 clones, with around 92% as singletons. The sample consisted of PBMCs. The receptors originated from a woman between 18 and 29 years old in good health and CMV-seropositive. Both conserved end residues are part of each CDR3. D genes are given only for firm matches. Not all rows give a size; the values are once, few, many and, for expanded clones, a class.

TRBV19	few	TRBJ2-5	TRBD1	CASSIGQGGLVGRHF	TGTGCCAGTAGTATAGGACAGGGTGGGCTAGTGGGTAGGCACTTC
TRBV18	once	TRBJ1-2	.	CASSPPEAPYGYTF	TGTGCCAGCTCACCACCGGAGGCACCCTATGGCTACACCTTC
TRBV28	.	TRBJ1-2	.	CATWENYGYTF	TGTGCCACCTGGGAGAACTATGGCTACACCTTC
TRBV25-1	.	TRBJ2-2	TRBD1	CASSSTGVGTGELFF	TGTGCCAGCAGCTCGACAGGGGTGGGCACCGGGGAGCTGTTTTTT
TRBV10-3	once	TRBJ2-4	TRBD1	CAISGGQGENIQYF	TGTGCCATCAGTGGGGGACAGGGAGAAAACATTCAGTACTTC
TRBV18	.	TRBJ2-7	TRBD1	CASSANRGWAYEQYF	TGTGCCAGCTCAGCCAACAGGGGATGGGCCTACGAGCAGTACTTC
TRBV7-9	.	TRBJ1-5	TRBD1	CASSLVRGGGGGDQPQHF	TGTGCCAGCAGCTTAGTTCGTGGTGGAGGGGGCGGAGATCAGCCCCAGCATTTT
TRBV30	.	TRBJ1-2	TRBD1	CAWTAGTANYGYTF	TGTGCCTGGACAGCCGGGACAGCAAACTATGGCTACACCTTC
TRBV18	.	TRBJ2-7	TRBD2	CASSPSGRGWNEQYF	TGTGCCAGCTCACCAAGCGGGAGAGGGTGGAACGAGCAGTACTTC
TRBV4-1	.	TRBJ2-7	.	CASSQDGEGAASGSYYEQYF	TGCGCCAGCAGCCAAGACGGGGAGGGGGCCGCGAGCGGGAGCTACTACGAGCAGTACTTC
TRBV18	.	TRBJ2-3	.	CASSPFGSFTDTQYF	TGTGCCAGCTCACCATTCGGGAGTTTCACAGATACGCAGTATTTT
TRBV6-6	.	TRBJ2-7	.	CASSYSSGSYEQYF	TGTGCCAGCAGTTACTCTAGCGGCTCCTACGAGCAGTACTTC
TRBV5-4	.	TRBJ2-7	TRBD1	CASSLKQGAREQYF	TGTGCCAGCAGCTTGAAACAGGGGGCGAGGGAGCAGTACTTC
TRBV25-1	.	TRBJ2-1	TRBD2	CASSEYGTSGSGGNEQFF	TGTGCCAGCAGTGAATACGGGACTAGCGGGAGCGGAGGAAATGAGCAGTTCTTC
TRBV5-1	once	TRBJ2-1	TRBD2	CASSPASGRANNEQFF	TGCGCCAGCAGCCCAGCTAGCGGGAGGGCAAACAATGAGCAGTTCTTC
TRBV29-1	.	TRBJ1-4	.	CSVDRNEKLFF	TGCAGCGTCGACAGGAACGAAAAACTGTTTTTT
TRBV5-4	.	TRBJ2-2	TRBD1	CASTIGGGQGYTGELFF	TGTGCCAGCACCATTGGAGGGGGACAGGGGTACACCGGGGAGCTGTTTTTT
TRBV27	.	TRBJ2-7	TRBD1	CASRTGGSYEQYF	TGTGCCAGCCGGACAGGGGGCTCCTACGAGCAGTACTTC
TRBV6-5	.	TRBJ1-2	TRBD1	CASSPTQGYYGYTF	TGTGCCAGCAGTCCCACACAGGGGTACTATGGCTACACCTTC
TRBV19	.	TRBJ2-7	TRBD2	CASSTLRETHEQYF	TGTGCCAGTAGTACCCTGCGGGAGACCCACGAGCAGTACTTC
TRBV7-9	.	TRBJ2-5	.	CASSTGETQYF	TGTGCCAGCAGCACAGGGGAGACCCAGTACTTC
TRBV23-1	once	TRBJ1-4	TRBD1	CASSQGTAELFF	TGCGCCAGCAGTCAAGGGACAGCGGAACTGTTTTTT
TRBV5-1	.	TRBJ2-2	TRBD2	CASSFEAGGPLGTGELFF	TGCGCCAGCAGCTTTGAGGCGGGAGGGCCCCTGGGCACCGGGGAGCTGTTTTTT
TRBV27	once	TRBJ2-4	TRBD2	CASSSNTGGLNIQYF	TGTGCCAGCAGTTCTAATACGGGGGGGCTTAACATTCAGTACTTC
TRBV7-2	once	TRBJ2-1	.	CASSLEVSVEQFF	TGTGCCAGCAGCTTAGAGGTTAGCGTTGAGCAGTTCTTC
TRBV5-1	.	TRBJ1-5	.	CASSLGREDQPQHF	TGCGCCAGCAGCTTGGGCAGGGAGGACCAGCCCCAGCATTTT
TRBV27	.	TRBJ2-1	TRBD2	CASSSTSGLYNEQFF	TGTGCCAGCAGTTCGACTAGCGGGTTATACAATGAGCAGTTCTTC
TRBV5-4	.	TRBJ1-4	TRBD1	CASSPTGTGAEKLFF	TGTGCCAGCAGCCCAACCGGGACAGGGGCTGAAAAACTGTTTTTT
TRBV6-6	once	TRBJ2-5	TRBD1	CASRPLTGKKTQYF	TGTGCCAGCAGACCCTTGACAGGGAAGAAGACCCAGTACTTC
TRBV5-1	.	TRBJ2-5	.	CASSFSGKRETQYF	TGCGCCAGCAGCTTTAGCGGAAAAAGGGAGACCCAGTACTTC
TRBV7-2	.	TRBJ1-5	TRBD1	CASSLDRGSDQPQHF	TGTGCCAGCAGCTTAGACAGGGGGTCTGATCAGCCCCAGCATTTT
TRBV30	.	TRBJ2-3	.	CAWTGLSTDTQYF	TGTGCCTGGACAGGGTTGAGCACAGATACGCAGTATTTT
TRBV5-6	once	TRBJ1-2	.	CASSLLARYTF	TGTGCCAGCAGCTTGCTAGCAAGGTACACCTTC
TRBV6-4	.	TRBJ2-5	TRBD2	CASSPLAGEMETQYF	TGTGCCAGCAGTCCCCTAGCGGGGGAGATGGAGACCCAGTACTTC
TRBV6-1	.	TRBJ2-7	.	CASSVLYEQYF	TGTGCCAGCAGTGTCCTCTACGAGCAGTACTTC
TRBV28	.	TRBJ1-1	.	CASSLGEMNTEAFF	TGTGCCAGCAGTTTGGGCGAAATGAACACTGAAGCTTTCTTT
TRBV5-1	.	TRBJ1-1	TRBD1	CASSEGQVPEAFF	TGCGCCAGCAGCGAGGGACAGGTCCCTGAAGCTTTCTTT
TRBV1	.	TRBJ2-3	.	CTSRRTSGHEGEVTDTQYF	TGCACCAGCCGTAGGACTAGCGGGCATGAGGGGGAAGTGACAGATACGCAGTATTTT
TRBV4-3	.	TRBJ2-7	TRBD1	CASSRDRGYEQYF	TGCGCCAGCAGCCGGGACAGGGGCTACGAGCAGTACTTC
TRBV30	.	TRBJ2-3	.	CAWNIGLGGADTQYF	TGTGCCTGGAACATCGGGCTTGGAGGGGCAGATACGCAGTATTTT
TRBV18	.	TRBJ2-2	TRBD1	CASSLDRGRFGELFF	TGTGCCAGCTCCCTAGACAGGGGGCGCTTCGGGGAGCTGTTTTTT
TRBV7-2	.	TRBJ2-1	TRBD1	CASSHQGTASYNEQFF	TGTGCCAGCAGCCACCAAGGGACAGCCTCCTACAATGAGCAGTTCTTC
TRBV11-2	.	TRBJ2-1	.	CASSPAGLIGEQFF	TGTGCCAGCAGCCCCGCCGGGTTAATTGGTGAGCAGTTCTTC
TRBV11-3	.	TRBJ1-3	.	CASSLTSGNTIYF	TGTGCCAGCAGCCTAACTTCTGGAAACACCATATATTTT
TRBV18	.	TRBJ2-2	TRBD1	CASSPNRGLGNTGELFF	TGTGCCAGCTCACCAAACAGGGGGCTGGGAAACACCGGGGAGCTGTTTTTT
TRBV5-1	.	TRBJ2-7	TRBD2	CASSPTSGRAYEQYF	TGCGCCAGCAGCCCCACTAGCGGGAGGGCCTACGAGCAGTACTTC
TRBV27	.	TRBJ2-3	.	CASSLLGAQGDTQYF	TGTGCCAGCAGTTTACTAGGGGCTCAAGGAGATACGCAGTATTTT
TRBV30	.	TRBJ2-1	TRBD2	CAWSVGTSGTEQFF	TGTGCCTGGAGTGTTGGGACTAGCGGGACGGAGCAGTTCTTC
TRBV28	.	TRBJ2-7	TRBD2	CASSRIKLAGTYEQYF	TGTGCCAGCAGTCGAATTAAACTAGCGGGGACCTACGAGCAGTACTTC
TRBV4-2	.	TRBJ2-7	.	CASSQDPGASYEQYF	TGTGCCAGCAGCCAAGACCCGGGAGCCTCCTACGAGCAGTACTTC
TRBV6-1	.	TRBJ2-7	.	CASSGSGDSLISEQYF	TGTGCCAGCAGTGGCTCCGGGGACTCCCTAATCTCCGAGCAGTACTTC
TRBV6-1	.	TRBJ2-7	.	CASSEAPVPPYEQYF	TGTGCCAGCAGTGAAGCCCCGGTCCCCCCCTACGAGCAGTACTTC
TRBV7-9	.	TRBJ1-1	.	CASSRRGQGMNTEAFF	TGTGCCAGCAGCCGCCGAGGGCAGGGGATGAACACTGAAGCTTTCTTT
TRBV5-1	.	TRBJ1-2	.	CASSSAEGLVGYTF	TGCGCCAGCAGTTCGGCGGAGGGTTTGGTTGGCTACACCTTC
TRBV6-1	.	TRBJ1-1	.	CASSEALQQVKAFF	TGTGCCAGCAGTGAAGCGCTTCAACAAGTAAAAGCTTTCTTT